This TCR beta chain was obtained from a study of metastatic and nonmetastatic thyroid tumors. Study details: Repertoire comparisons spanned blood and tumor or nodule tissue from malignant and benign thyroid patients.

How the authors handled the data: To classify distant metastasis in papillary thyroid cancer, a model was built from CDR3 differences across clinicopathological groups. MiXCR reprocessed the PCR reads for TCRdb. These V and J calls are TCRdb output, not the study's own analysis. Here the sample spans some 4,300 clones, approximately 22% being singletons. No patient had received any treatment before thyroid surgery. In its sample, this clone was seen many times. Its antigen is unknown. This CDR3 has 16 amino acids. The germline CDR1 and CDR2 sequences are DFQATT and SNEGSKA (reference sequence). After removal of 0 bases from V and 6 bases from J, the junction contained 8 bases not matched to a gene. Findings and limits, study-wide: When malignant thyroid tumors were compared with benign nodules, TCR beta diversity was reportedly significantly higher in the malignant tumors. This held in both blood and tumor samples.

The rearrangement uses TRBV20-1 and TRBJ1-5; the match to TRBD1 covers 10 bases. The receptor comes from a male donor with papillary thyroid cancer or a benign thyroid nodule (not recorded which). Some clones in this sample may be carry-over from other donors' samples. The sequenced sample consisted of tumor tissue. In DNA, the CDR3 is TGCAGTGCTAGAGATAGCGGGACAGGGGATGCTCAGCCCCAGCATTTT. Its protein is CSARDSGTGDAQPQHF.